This TCR beta chain was captured in a study of shared clonotypes between healthy human individuals. The overall study: Each donor had three CD4 naive, three CD4 memory, two CD8 naive and one CD8 memory plate.

Clones were read by immunoSEQ multiplex PCR, and TCRdb kept only the in-frame ones, dropping some. The table shows approximately 840,000 clones, with 90% to 97% occurring only once. Of note for this clone: Its antigen remains unidentified.

General study results and limits: Naive subsets usually exceeded memory subsets in estimated richness. Blood was the only sampled material, and tissue repertoires likely differ. The study drew on few donors, limiting represented genetic and exposure-history diversity.

Only CD45RO-negative cells positively selected for CCR7 counted as naive CD8 cells, so terminally differentiated effector memory CD45RA+ cells were excluded. The CDR3 runs 14 residues. Trimming cost V 4 bases and J 4 bases, with 8 bases left between them. From germline, CDR1 is MNHEY and CDR2 SVGAGI. The chain carries TRBV6-5 and TRBJ2-6, with D maybe TRBD1 (6 bases). This clonotype was obtained from a man aged 25 to 40 in good health. Material: naive CD8+ T cells sorted from blood. In nucleotides, the CDR3 is TGTGCCAGCAGTTTCGGACAGGGGGCCAACGTCCTGACTTTC. Amino acids: CASSFGQGANVLTF.